One and the same sample provided the 2 T cell receptor beta chains below, sequenced in a study of blood T cell repertoires in COVID-19. Produced via immunoSEQ multiplex PCR; TCRdb's table is partial and in-frame only. This sample has approximately 220,000 clones, with more than 75% found just once. Material for sequencing was peripheral blood. The source of these receptors is a man in his sixties who had recovered from COVID-19.

The J gene is TRBJ2-5, the V gene TRBV19, with D possibly being TRBD2 (7 bases). The CDR3 covers 15 residues. CDR1 and CDR2 (germline): LNHDA, SQIVND (reference sequence). V was cut by 4 bases and J by 3 bases, with 15 bases left in between. The CDR3 DNA is TGTGCCAGTAGTAGACGGGGGGCAGGGGAAGAGACCCAGTACTTC. Encoded protein: CASSRRGAGEETQYF.

J is TRBJ2-2 and V is TRBV2; the match to TRBD1 covers 7 bases. Germline-derived CDR1 and CDR2 are SNHLY and FYNNEI. The CDR3 is 15 amino acids. J lost 2 bases, V lost 5 bases, and 5 bases had no gene match. CDR3 sequence (DNA): TGTGCCAGCAGTATAGGGACAGCTAACACCGGGGAGCTGTTTTTT. Translation gives CASSIGTANTGELFF.